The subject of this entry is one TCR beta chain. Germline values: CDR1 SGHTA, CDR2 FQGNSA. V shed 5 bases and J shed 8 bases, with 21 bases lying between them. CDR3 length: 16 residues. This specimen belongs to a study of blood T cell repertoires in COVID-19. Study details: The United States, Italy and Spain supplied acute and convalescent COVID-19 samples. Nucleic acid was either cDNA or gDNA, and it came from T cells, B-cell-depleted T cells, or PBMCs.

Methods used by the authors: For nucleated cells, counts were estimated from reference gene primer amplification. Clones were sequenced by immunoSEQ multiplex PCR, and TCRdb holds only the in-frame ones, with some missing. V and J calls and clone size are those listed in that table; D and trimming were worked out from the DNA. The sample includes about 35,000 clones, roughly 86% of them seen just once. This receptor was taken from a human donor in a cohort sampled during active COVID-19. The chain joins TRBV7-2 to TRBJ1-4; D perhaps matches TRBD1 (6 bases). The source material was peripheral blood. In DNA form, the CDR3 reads TGTGCCAGCAGCGAGGGGACACTCGAGGGCTGGGAAAAACTGTTTTTT. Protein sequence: CASSEGTLEGWEKLFF.